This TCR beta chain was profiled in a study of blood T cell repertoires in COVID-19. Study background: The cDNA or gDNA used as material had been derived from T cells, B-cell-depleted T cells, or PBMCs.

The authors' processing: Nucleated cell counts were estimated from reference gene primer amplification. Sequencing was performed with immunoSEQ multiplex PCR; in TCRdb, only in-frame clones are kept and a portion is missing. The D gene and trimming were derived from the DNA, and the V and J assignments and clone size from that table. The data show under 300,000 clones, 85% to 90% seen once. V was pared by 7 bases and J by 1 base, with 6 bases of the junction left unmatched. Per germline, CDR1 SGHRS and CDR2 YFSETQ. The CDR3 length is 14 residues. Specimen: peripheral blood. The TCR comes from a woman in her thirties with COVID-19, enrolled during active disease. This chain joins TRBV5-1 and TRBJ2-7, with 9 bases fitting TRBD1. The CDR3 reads CASAGQGISYEQYF. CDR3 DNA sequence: TGCGCCAGCGCAGGACAGGGGATATCCTACGAGCAGTACTTC.